The following is a T cell receptor (beta chain) sequence with its context. The target antigen is unknown. Germline lookup yields CDR1 MNHEY and CDR2 SVGEGT. This CDR3 spans 15 amino acids. V was cut by 5 bases and J by 2 bases, with 13 bases left in between. This record comes from a study of T cell responses to AZD1222 COVID-19 vaccine. Study results and caveats: Donors in the cohort were predominantly white British and more often female, and clonal diversity was possibly underestimated. The study found Spike-specific TCR breadth and depth rose after two AZD1222 doses.

The data were produced by immunoSEQ multiplex PCR, yet TCRdb's version contains in-frame clones alone and is incomplete. This sample has about 120,000 clones; around nine tenths occur once, and the top ten carry 6% to 7.5%. This sequence was found in an adult in good health. The material sequenced was peripheral blood, taken on day 0 of AZD1222 vaccination. The rearrangement joins TRBV6-2 or TRBV6-3 to TRBJ2-1; D might be TRBD2 (6 bases). The DNA for the CDR3 is TGTGCCAGCAGTCAACCGGGACTGACCTACAATGAGCAGTTCTTC. Translating it yields CASSQPGLTYNEQFF.